This T cell receptor (beta chain) was found in a study of blood T cell repertoires in COVID-19. Clones were sequenced by immunoSEQ multiplex PCR, and TCRdb holds only the in-frame ones, with some missing. The table lists 450,000 to 500,000 clones, around 85% of them singletons. Germline V gene sequence: CDR1 MNHEY, CDR2 SVGEGT. Trimming left V 5 bases short and J 0 bases short, with 10 bases between. CDR3 size: 14 residues. What was sequenced was peripheral blood. The clonotype originates from a human donor in a cohort sampled during active COVID-19. The chain combines TRBV6-2 or TRBV6-3 with TRBJ1-1; a possible D gene is TRBD1 (6 bases). The CDR3 nucleotides read TGTGCCAGCAGTAGGACAGTTATGAACACTGAAGCTTTCTTT. It yields the protein CASSRTVMNTEAFF.